This TCR beta chain was found in a study of shared clonotypes between healthy human individuals. CDR1 SEHNR and CDR2 FQNEAQ come from the germline V gene (reference sequence). With 5 bases removed from V and 4 bases from J, the gap between germline ends came to 16 bases. The CDR3 is made up of 15 amino acids. The study, taken as a whole, reports: Clonotype sharing across four donors was observed for about 5.5% of naive CD4 clonotypes. Expectations were that clonotype sharing among donors would be affected by sequencing depth.

The protocol was immunoSEQ multiplex PCR, while the TCRdb copy is restricted to in-frame clones and leaves out a portion. The sample gives 560,000 or so clones, 95% to 97% of which show up once; about 0.12% is in the top ten. Naive CD8 cells comprised CD45RO-negative, CCR7-positively selected cells, excluding terminally differentiated effector memory CD45RA+ cells. Concerning this clone: Its antigen is undetermined.

Source material: naive CD8+ T cells sorted from blood. This rearrangement joins TRBV7-9 to TRBJ2-3; D might be TRBD1 (6 bases). This clonotype originated in a woman in her thirties in good health. The CDR3 reads CASSPGTSHPDTQYF. As DNA, the CDR3 is TGTGCCAGCAGCCCCGGGACATCCCACCCAGATACGCAGTATTTT.